These 26 T cell receptor beta chains originate from one sample sequenced in a study of T cells in tuberculosis. The data were produced by immunoSEQ multiplex PCR, yet TCRdb's version contains in-frame clones alone and is incomplete. Here the sample spans around 33,000 clones, approximately 90% being singletons. Sequencing input: PBMCs. Receptors were obtained from a donor between 5 and 29 years old with latent tuberculosis or without tuberculosis infection. Some clones in this sample may be carry-over from other donors' samples.

The chain uses TRBV15 and TRBJ1-4; 8 bases line up with TRBD1. Germline V lookup: CDR1 LNHNV, CDR2 YYDKDF (reference sequence). This CDR3 comprises 16 residues. V was clipped by 0 bases and J by 7 bases; unmatched bases: 7. In nucleotides, the CDR3 is TGTGCCACCAGCAGAGAGTTGACAGGGGAGCGTGAAAAACTGTTTTTT. Protein product: CATSRELTGEREKLFF.

This chain links TRBV2 with TRBJ1-4, with a possible D match to TRBD1 (6 bases). Germline V lookup: CDR1 SNHLY, CDR2 FYNNEI. V was clipped by 3 bases and J by 7 bases, with 12 bases between them. This CDR3 contains 14 residues. The CDR3 is CASSEAGRGEKLFF. In DNA, the CDR3 is TGTGCCAGCAGTGAGGCCGGCAGGGGTGAAAAACTGTTTTTT.

This chain connects TRBV20-1 to TRBJ1-1; D might be TRBD1 (5 bases). Germline CDR1 and CDR2: DFQATT and SNEGSKA (reference sequence). The CDR3 spans 11 residues. The V end was cut by 6 bases, the J end by 3 bases, with 8 bases between. CDR3 nucleotides: TGCAGTGCGGGGGGAGACACTGAAGCTTTCTTT. This encodes CSAGGDTEAFF.

The rearrangement uses TRBV27 and TRBJ2-7; weak D call: TRBD2 (5 bases). CDR1 is MNHEY, CDR2 SMNVEV, per germline (reference sequence). The V end lost 3 bases, the J end lost 3 bases, and 12 bases lay between the germline ends. CDR3 length equals 14 residues. The CDR3 DNA sequence: TGTGCCAGCAGTTTGGGGAGCGGCGGCTACGAGCAGTACTTC. Its translation is CASSLGSGGYEQYF.

The chain links TRBV7-2 to TRBJ1-2; 9 bases agree with TRBD1. The CDR3 totals 13 residues. Looked up from germline, CDR1 is SGHTA and CDR2 is FQGNSA. V lost 1 base and J lost 7; bases outside the gene matches: 1. The CDR3 sequence is CASSLGQGGGYTF. CDR3 bases: TGTGCCAGCAGCTTAGGACAGGGGGGTGGCTACACCTTC. Combining the CDR3 with reference TRBV7-2 and TRBJ1-2 gives the whole variable domain GAGVSQSPSNKVTEKGKDVELRCDPISGHTALYWYRQSLGQGLEFLIYFQGNSAPDKSGLPSDRFSAERTGGSVSTLTIQRTQQEDSAVYLCASSLGQGGGYTFGSGTRLTVV.

The rearrangement joins TRBV4-2 to TRBJ2-1; 10 bases fit TRBD2. V gave up 3 bases and J gave up 4 bases; unmatched junction bases: 9. From germline, CDR1 is LGHNA and CDR2 YNFKEQ. This CDR3 is 17 amino acids long. The CDR3 sequence: CASSQGPLAGAYNEQFF. The CDR3 coding sequence is TGTGCCAGCAGCCAGGGCCCTCTAGCGGGAGCTTACAATGAGCAGTTCTTC.

The chain couples TRBV19 to TRBJ1-1; 7 bases are a match to TRBD1. The CDR3 runs 16 residues. V shed 3 bases and J 0 bases; nucleotides not matched to a gene: 7. Germline CDR1 reads LNHDA; CDR2 reads SQIVND (reference sequence). Here the CDR3 DNA reads TGTGCCAGTAGTATTTTCAGGGGGGACGTGAACACTGAAGCTTTCTTT. Translation: CASSIFRGDVNTEAFF.

The chain carries TRBV25-1 and TRBJ1-4, with D possibly TRBD1 on 6 matching bases. CDR1 MGHDK and CDR2 SYGVNS come from the germline V gene. Trimming shortened V by 0 bases and J by 8 bases, and 13 bases separated the two germline ends. There are 15 residues in the CDR3. CDR3 sequence: CASSEYTQGWEKLFF. As DNA, the CDR3 is TGTGCCAGCAGTGAATATACGCAGGGGTGGGAAAAACTGTTTTTT.

This clone has just one count. The rearrangement links TRBV14 to TRBJ2-7, with D possibly matching TRBD2 (6 bases). The CDR3 covers 15 residues. The V gene lost 1 base and the J gene lost 3 bases, with 13 bases spanning the gap. Germline CDR1 reads SGHDN; CDR2 reads FVKESK. CDR3 DNA sequence: TGTGCCAGCAGCCAAGTGGCTAGCGACCTCTACGAGCAGTACTTC. It translates to CASSQVASDLYEQYF.

This chain links TRBV5-4 with TRBJ2-7; 9 bases are shared with TRBD1. J was trimmed by 4 bases and V by 3 bases; bases with no gene match: 2. The CDR3 is made up of 13 amino acids. Germline CDR1 reads SGHNT; CDR2 reads YYREEE (reference sequence). The CDR3 region is CASSSTGGYEQYF. DNA of the CDR3: TGTGCCAGCAGCTCGACAGGGGGTTACGAGCAGTACTTC.

The rearrangement links TRBV4-1 to TRBJ2-2, with 8 bases that match TRBD2. Germline CDR1 is MGHRA and CDR2 is YSYEKL. V shed 4 bases and J 8 bases; nucleotides not matched to a gene: 9. This CDR3 has 15 residues. CDR3 residues: CASSRISGVLGELFF. The CDR3 nucleotides read TGCGCCAGCAGCCGCATTAGCGGGGTACTGGGGGAGCTGTTTTTT.

The J gene is TRBJ2-7, the V gene TRBV18; D is ambiguous. There are 13 residues in the CDR3. Trimming cost V 6 bases and J 0 bases, with 9 bases left between them. The germline V gene encodes CDR1 KGHSH and CDR2 LQKENI. CDR3 sequence: CASSLGSSYEQYF. The CDR3 DNA follows: TGTGCCAGCTCCCTAGGTAGCTCCTACGAGCAGTACTTC.

This chain uses TRBV7-9 with TRBJ2-7; TRBD1 aligns across 8 bases. The trim removed 5 bases at V and 2 bases at J, leaving 14 bases unmatched. The CDR3 consists of 17 residues. Looked up from germline, CDR1 is SEHNR and CDR2 is FQNEAQ (reference sequence). The CDR3 bases are TGTGCCAGCAGCCCCCGCCTGGCAGGGGGCTTCACCTACGAGCAGTACTTC. Protein product: CASSPRLAGGFTYEQYF. Combining the CDR3 with reference TRBV7-9 and TRBJ2-7 gives the whole variable domain DTGVSQNPRHKITKRGQNVTFRCDPISEHNRLYWYRQTLGQGPEFLTYFQNEAQLEKSRLLSDRFSAERPKGSFSTLEIQRTEQGDSAMYLCASSPRLAGGFTYEQYFGPGTRLTVT.

The chain recombines TRBV29-1 with TRBJ1-1; 7 nucleotides match TRBD1. The V gene's germline CDR1 is SQVTM and CDR2 ANQGSEA. The J segment lost 1 base and the V segment lost 3 bases, leaving 2 bases of the junction unmatched. The length of the CDR3 is 13 residues. The DNA for the CDR3 is TGCAGCGTTGATGGGACAGCGAACACTGAAGCTTTCTTT. This sequence encodes CSVDGTANTEAFF. The full variable domain, rest sourced from reference TRBV29-1 and TRBJ1-1, is SAVISQKPSRDICQRGTSLTIQCQVDSQVTMMFWYRQQPGQSLTLIATANQGSEATYESGFVIDKFPISRPNLTFSTLTVSNMSPEDSSIYLCSVDGTANTEAFFGQGTRLTVV.

As for this clone: An end of the junction differs from the germline gene, which may be a read error. The chain has TRBV15 and TRBJ2-1; 10 bases are a match to TRBD1. The CDR3 is 14 amino acids. Germline CDR1 reads LNHNV; CDR2 reads YYDKDF (reference sequence). The CDR3 here is CATSGDRGLNEQFF. DNA of the CDR3: TGTGCCACCAGCGGAGACAGGGGGCTGAATGAGCAGTTCTTC.

The V gene is TRBV6-5, the J gene TRBJ1-6, with unresolved D. The ends were cut back, 7 bases at V and 7 bases at J, with 11 bases in the middle. This CDR3 comprises 13 residues. Per germline, CDR1 MNHEY and CDR2 SVGAGI. The chain's CDR3 is CASTPTSNSPLHF. The CDR3 nucleotides read TGTGCCAGCACTCCGACAAGCAATTCACCCCTCCACTTT.

The rearrangement links TRBV30 to TRBJ1-3; no firm D call. Germline values: CDR1 GTSNPN, CDR2 SVGIG (reference sequence). The CDR3 runs 13 residues. Trimming shortened V by 3 bases and J by 0 bases, and 6 bases separated the two germline ends. CDR3 nucleotide sequence: TGTGCCTGGAGCTTCTACTCTGGAAACACCATATATTTT. Translating gives CAWSFYSGNTIYF.

The chain combines TRBV7-9 with TRBJ1-6; TRBD1 aligns across 8 bases. The CDR3 has 14 residues. With V trimmed by 5 bases and J by 9 bases, 6 bases remained unmatched. Per germline, CDR1 SEHNR and CDR2 FQNEAQ (reference sequence). In nucleotides, the CDR3 is TGTGCCAGCAGCACGACAGGGGCGCCTTCACCCCTCCACTTT. It codes for CASSTTGAPSPLHF.

The V and J genes are TRBV5-1 and TRBJ2-5, with D perhaps TRBD1 (6 bases). This CDR3 has 14 residues. V lost 2 bases to trimming and J lost 2 bases, with 10 bases between them. Per the germline V gene, CDR1 is SGHRS and CDR2 is YFSETQ. CDR3 region: CASSLQGRQETQYF. The CDR3 bases are TGCGCCAGCAGCTTACAGGGACGACAAGAGACCCAGTACTTC.

This clone was seen more than once but under ten times. The chain carries TRBV18 and TRBJ1-1, with TRBD1 identical over 9 bases. Germline lookup yields CDR1 KGHSH and CDR2 LQKENI. This CDR3 is 17 amino acids long. V dropped 0 bases and J dropped 5; count of bases not matched to a gene: 10. The CDR3 protein is CASSPPAPGQGRTEAFF. CDR3 DNA sequence: TGTGCCAGCTCACCACCGGCACCGGGACAGGGAAGGACTGAAGCTTTCTTT. Looking up the rest from reference TRBV18 and TRBJ1-1 gives the full variable domain: NAGVMQNPRHLVRRRGQEARLRCSPMKGHSHVYWYRQLPEEGLKFMVYLQKENIIDESGMPKERFSAEFPKEGPSILRIQQVVRGDSAAYFCASSPPAPGQGRTEAFFGQGTRLTVV.

The chain links TRBV7-9 to TRBJ1-1, with 8 bases fitting TRBD1. Germline-derived CDR1 and CDR2 are SEHNR and FQNEAQ (reference sequence). Trimming cost V 2 bases and J 4 bases; bases outside gene matches: 15. The CDR3 is 18 amino acids. In nucleotides, the CDR3 is TGTGCCAGCAGCTTAAGGAGAAAACAGGGGGGCGTTGGCACTGAAGCTTTCTTT. As protein: CASSLRRKQGGVGTEAFF.

V usage is TRBV28 and J usage is TRBJ1-5; 7 bases are shared with TRBD1. Losses at the gene ends were 6 bases for V and 6 bases for J; bases not matched to a gene: 8. Germline V gene data show CDR1 as MDHEN and CDR2 as SYDVKM. The CDR3 loop spans 14 amino acids. The CDR3 spells CASRPKGAGQPQHF. DNA of the CDR3: TGTGCCAGCAGGCCTAAGGGGGCAGGTCAGCCCCAGCATTTT.

The chain is built from TRBV19 and TRBJ2-7, with 8 positions matching TRBD1. Germline lookup yields CDR1 LNHDA and CDR2 SQIVND (reference sequence). There are 16 residues in the CDR3. Trimming removed 3 bases from V and 5 bases from J; junction bases left unmatched: 12. The CDR3, as DNA: TGTGCCAGTAGTATGGTCCTTGGACAGGGATCCCACGAGCAGTACTTC. Its translation: CASSMVLGQGSHEQYF.

The gene calls are TRBV7-9 and TRBJ1-2; D unresolved. CDR1 is SEHNR and CDR2 is FQNEAQ in the germline V gene (reference sequence). This CDR3 has 16 amino acids. The germline V and J ends were trimmed by 3 bases and 4 bases, with 18 bases remaining between them. Here the CDR3 DNA reads TGTGCCAGCAGCTTCAGTAGCGGGGAACCCGCCTATGGCTACACCTTC. Amino acids: CASSFSSGEPAYGYTF.

This clone was detected a few times. This chain links TRBV30 with TRBJ2-7; 7 bases agree with TRBD1. V was pared by 0 bases and J by 6 bases, with 5 bases of the junction left unmatched. This CDR3 has 13 amino acids. From germline, CDR1 is GTSNPN and CDR2 SVGIG (reference sequence). The chain's CDR3 is CAWSVRQGREQYF. The CDR3 DNA reads TGTGCCTGGAGTGTGAGACAGGGCCGCGAGCAGTACTTC.

V usage is TRBV4-1 and J usage is TRBJ2-3; 7 bases agree with TRBD2. CDR3 length: 17 residues. In germline, CDR1 is MGHRA, CDR2 YSYEKL. V was clipped by 0 bases and J by 3 bases; unmatched bases: 9. CDR3 nucleotide sequence: TGCGCCAGCAGCCAAGAGGGGAGGGCCGGGCCTACAGATACGCAGTATTTT. This translates into CASSQEGRAGPTDTQYF.